This note documents a single T cell receptor (beta chain) sequence. The antigen remains unidentified. V shed 10 bases, J shed 3 bases, and the junction held 5 bases outside the gene matches. The length of the CDR3 is 13 residues. CDR1 is WNHNN and CDR2 is SYGVQD in the germline V gene (reference sequence). The data originate from a study of T cell responses to AZD1222 COVID-19 vaccine. Sequencing used immunoSEQ multiplex PCR; TCRdb keeps in-frame clones, though not all of them. The sample lists under 150,000 clones; approximately 88% were seen once. Study-level points and caveats: With dominance at 160-218 and 743-854, vaccine-associated CD4 TCRs spanned spike.

This TCR derives from an adult who received the AZD1222 COVID-19 vaccine. The chain combines TRBV10-1 with TRBJ1-5, with 8 bases matching TRBD1. The sample in question was peripheral blood, obtained 28 days after the second AZD1222 dose. The CDR3 DNA follows: TGCGCCACTCAACAGGGGGTCAATCAGCCCCAGCATTTT. This sequence encodes CATQQGVNQPQHF.